One and the same sample provided the 10 T cell receptor beta chains below, sequenced in a study of blood T cell repertoires in COVID-19. Sequencing used immunoSEQ multiplex PCR; TCRdb keeps in-frame clones, though not all of them. This sample yields a few hundred thousand clones, of which about 89% are seen a single time; approximately 1.9% belongs to the top ten. Sequenced input: PBMCs or T cells enriched from blood (not recorded which). Source of these receptors: a man aged 35 to 55 in a cohort exposed to, infected with or recovered from COVID-19 (not recorded which).

V usage is TRBV27 and J usage is TRBJ2-2, with 7 bases identical to TRBD1. The CDR3 covers 15 residues. The germline gives CDR1 MNHEY, CDR2 SMNVEV (reference sequence). Trimming at V came to 5 bases and at J to 3 bases, leaving 6 bases not matched to a gene. The CDR3 region has the DNA TGTGCCAGCAGTACACAGGGGTTGTACACCGGGGAGCTGTTTTTT. The encoded protein is CASSTQGLYTGELFF.

The genes are TRBV19 and TRBJ2-7; 7 bases map to TRBD2. Trimming cost V 4 bases and J 3 bases; bases outside gene matches: 3. CDR3 length: 13 residues. Per germline, CDR1 LNHDA and CDR2 SQIVND (reference sequence). The CDR3 is CASSTSGGYEQYF. CDR3 sequence (DNA): TGTGCCAGTAGTACTAGCGGAGGCTACGAGCAGTACTTC. The variable domain in full, with the rest retrieved from reference TRBV19 and TRBJ2-7, is DGGITQSPKYLFRKEGQNVTLSCEQNLNHDAMYWYRQDPGQGLRLIYYSQIVNDFQKGDIAEGYSVSREKKESFPLTVTSAQKNPTAFYLCASSTSGGYEQYFGPGTRLTVT.

The chain combines TRBV27 with TRBJ1-6; D unresolved. V dropped 5 bases and J dropped 9 bases, with 17 bases sitting between them. Germline assignment: CDR1 MNHEY and CDR2 SMNVEV (reference sequence). This CDR3 comprises 15 residues. CDR3 residues: CASSLTPRPGSPLHF. The DNA of the CDR3 is TGTGCCAGCAGTCTCACCCCCCGGCCGGGTTCACCCCTCCACTTT.

The chain combines TRBV10-1 with TRBJ2-6, with D perhaps matching TRBD2 (5 bases). The V end was cut by 8 bases, the J end by 2 bases, with 13 bases between. The CDR3 loop spans 15 amino acids. Germline loops: CDR1 WNHNN, CDR2 SYGVQD (reference sequence). Here the CDR3 DNA reads TGCGCCAGCTCCCCGGGGATGACTGGGGCCAACGTCCTGACTTTC. Its protein is CASSPGMTGANVLTF.

With regard to this clone: An end of the junction does not agree with germline; a read error may underlie this. The chain links TRBV6-2 or TRBV6-3 to TRBJ1-5, with 12 bases identical to TRBD1. Per germline, CDR1 MNHEY and CDR2 SVGEGT. The CDR3 contains 15 residues. The CDR3 nucleotides read TGTGCCAGCAGTTGGGGGACAGGGGGCAACCAGCCCCAGCATTTT. Its translation is CASSWGTGGNQPQHF.

This clone was picked up one time. This rearrangement joins TRBV19 to TRBJ1-2; D might be TRBD1 (5 bases). V was cut by 7 bases and J by 2 bases, with 11 bases left in between. The CDR3 length is 13 residues. Germline CDR1 is LNHDA and CDR2 is SQIVND (reference sequence). The CDR3 sequence is CASNRQLNYGYTF. CDR3 coding DNA: TGTGCCAGTAACAGGCAGTTGAACTATGGCTACACCTTC.

The V call is TRBV7-9, the J call TRBJ2-5; D perhaps matches TRBD2 (5 bases). CDR3 length: 15 amino acids. Trimming shortened V by 5 bases and J by 2 bases, and 15 bases separated the two germline ends. CDR1 and CDR2 (germline): SEHNR, FQNEAQ (reference sequence). The CDR3: CASSAGVFLQETQYF. The CDR3 DNA reads as TGTGCCAGCAGCGCCGGGGTGTTCCTTCAAGAGACCCAGTACTTC.

The chain has TRBV6-4 and TRBJ2-5; 7 bases match TRBD1. CDR1 is MRHNA, CDR2 SNTAGT, per germline. J was trimmed by 4 bases and V by 8 bases; bases with no gene match: 13. This CDR3 contains 15 residues. The CDR3 nucleotides read TGTGCCAGCTTTTGGGAAGGGGGCTGGGGAGAGACCCAGTACTTC. Translated, it gives CASFWEGGWGETQYF.

The V call is TRBV9, the J call TRBJ2-1; 10 nucleotides match TRBD2. The CDR3 spans 16 residues. Germline loops: CDR1 SGDLS, CDR2 YYNGEE. V shed 1 base and J 7 bases; nucleotides not matched to a gene: 8. The CDR3 region is CASSVSRLAGGNEQFF. CDR3 coding DNA: TGTGCCAGCAGCGTAAGTCGACTAGCGGGTGGAAATGAGCAGTTCTTC.

The V and J genes are TRBV19 and TRBJ2-2, with 8 bases lining up with TRBD1. This CDR3 has 14 residues. V dropped 7 bases and J dropped 4; count of bases not matched to a gene: 5. Germline-derived CDR1 and CDR2 are LNHDA and SQIVND (reference sequence). Here the CDR3 DNA reads TGTGCCAGTATAGGACAGGGTATCACCGGGGAGCTGTTTTTT. Residues: CASIGQGITGELFF. The variable domain in full, completed from reference TRBV19 and TRBJ2-2, reads DGGITQSPKYLFRKEGQNVTLSCEQNLNHDAMYWYRQDPGQGLRLIYYSQIVNDFQKGDIAEGYSVSREKKESFPLTVTSAQKNPTAFYLCASIGQGITGELFFGEGSRLTVL.